The clone carrying this T cell receptor beta chain was seen many times. Its target is unknown. The sample comes from a study of T cell repertoires in cytomegalovirus infection. Study-level background: Matching HLA type and CMV infection were both indicated by public TCR beta signatures.

TCRdb ran MiXCR on the reads and lists one entry per CDR3 protein. Of 490,000 or so distinct CDR3 sequences listed, over 9% are singletons. The V and J ends lost 6 bases and 8 bases, in that order; junction bases with no gene match: 6. The germline CDR1 and CDR2 sequences are MDHEN and SYDVKM. The length of the CDR3 is 14 residues. Study results and caveats: Individuals carrying CMV plus the relevant HLA were identified by cumulative frequency of public TCR beta families. In two of eight donors, the top clonotype was HLA-C-restricted CMV-specific.

This receptor was obtained from a human donor in good health (CMV status not recorded). Some clones in this sample may be carry-over from other donors' samples. The sequenced material came from PBMCs. V is TRBV28 and J is TRBJ1-4; 10 bases line up with TRBD1. The CDR3 spells CASSLTGGREKLFF. CDR3 coding DNA: TGTGCCAGCAGCCTGACAGGGGGCAGGGAAAAACTGTTTTTT.